This T cell receptor beta chain was captured in a study of shared clonotypes between healthy human individuals. Study details: The study used three CD4 naive, three CD4 memory, two CD8 naive and one CD8 memory plate per donor.

This CDR3 has 15 amino acids. The germline V and J ends were trimmed by 2 bases and 2 bases, with 9 bases remaining between them. Per the germline V gene, CDR1 is MNHNS and CDR2 is SASEGT. Notes on the study in general: Blood was the sole source, and tissue repertoires probably differ.

Terminally differentiated effector memory CD45RA+ cells were excluded by CCR7 positive selection of CD45RO-negative cells. Points on this clone: Its target is unknown.

Measured with immunoSEQ multiplex PCR; TCRdb has only the in-frame clones, and not every one. The repertoire consists of a few million clones, with 90% to 95% occurring once and the leading ten covering less than 2%. The sample taken for sequencing was naive CD8+ T cells from PBMCs. The chain couples TRBV6-1 to TRBJ2-2; D unresolved. This receptor was identified in a young man in good health. Some clones in this sample may be carry-over from other donors' samples. The CDR3 sequence is CASSERVTNTGELFF. The CDR3 bases are TGTGCCAGCAGTGAAAGGGTGACTAACACCGGGGAGCTGTTTTTT.